Listed below are T cell receptor beta chains from one sample, sequenced in a study of blood T cell repertoires in COVID-19. The assay was immunoSEQ multiplex PCR, and TCRdb's table has in-frame clones only and misses some. The profile shows about 200,000 clones, roughly 90% of them singletons. The sequencing input was peripheral blood. These receptors were collected from a middle-aged man with COVID-19, enrolled during active disease. CDR3s include the opening cysteine and the closing phenylalanine or tryptophan. D genes are given only for firm matches. Clone size is shown for a subset of rows, as once, few, many or a class of expanded clone.

v_gene,j_gene,d_gene,abundance,CDR3nt,CDR3aa
TRBV6-5,TRBJ2-7,TRBD1,NA,TGTGCCAGCAGAGGGACAGCTTCCTACGAGCAGTACTTC,CASRGTASYEQYF
TRBV28,TRBJ1-2,NA,many,TGTGCCAGCAGTTTAACGGGGGTTAGCTATGGCTACACCTTC,CASSLTGVSYGYTF
TRBV15,TRBJ2-7,NA,NA,TGTGCCACCAGCAGAGATGAGGGCGAGCAGTACTTC,CATSRDEGEQYF
TRBV5-1,TRBJ1-2,NA,NA,TGCGCCAGCAGCCGCAGAGAGGTTGGCGGGGACTATGGCTACACCTTC,CASSRREVGGDYGYTF
TRBV6-6,TRBJ2-1,TRBD2,NA,TGTGCCAGCGGGTCAGCGGGGTATTCCAATGAGCAGTTCTTC,CASGSAGYSNEQFF
TRBV6-1,TRBJ1-5,TRBD1,NA,TGTGCCAGCAGTGGGGCCCGACCGGGACAGATAGGCAATCAGCCCCAGCATTTT,CASSGARPGQIGNQPQHF
TRBV5-1,TRBJ1-4,NA,NA,TGCGCCAGCAGCTCTGGCCGGGGGACTAATGAAAAACTGTTTTTT,CASSSGRGTNEKLFF
TRBV15,TRBJ1-5,NA,NA,TGTGCCACCAGCAGAGCCCAGACAGGATTTAGCAATCAGCCCCAGCATTTT,CATSRAQTGFSNQPQHF
TRBV19,TRBJ1-4,TRBD1,NA,TGTGCCAGTAGTCCAAGGACAGGGACCGTCGAACTGTTTTTT,CASSPRTGTVELFF
TRBV6-5,TRBJ2-7,NA,NA,TGTGCCAGCAGTTACTCCGCAAGCCTGATGACCTACGAGCAGTACTTC,CASSYSASLMTYEQYF
TRBV28,TRBJ1-1,NA,few,TGTGCCAGCAGTCGGCGGGTAGCTTTCTTT,CASSRRVAFF
TRBV6-5,TRBJ1-4,NA,once,TGTGCCAGCAGCCCCGTTGGTACTAGTGAAAAACTGTTTTTT,CASSPVGTSEKLFF
TRBV28,TRBJ2-1,TRBD1,NA,TGTGCCAGCAGTCACGGGACAGCCAGCTCCTACAATGAGCAGTTCTTC,CASSHGTASSYNEQFF
TRBV9,TRBJ2-5,NA,NA,TGTGCCAGCAGCGTAGGTGGATTGAGAGGAGAAAAAGAGACCCAGTACTTC,CASSVGGLRGEKETQYF
TRBV6-5,TRBJ1-1,NA,NA,TGTGCCAGCAGCCGCGGGCCTTTGAACACTGAAGCTTTCTTT,CASSRGPLNTEAFF
TRBV29-1,TRBJ1-1,TRBD1,NA,TGCAGCGTTGACCCCGGACAGGTTTCGGACACTGAAGCTTTCTTT,CSVDPGQVSDTEAFF
TRBV28,TRBJ2-2,NA,NA,TGTGCCAGCACCATGCTAGGGGGGGGCGCGGACACCGGGGAGCTGTTTTTT,CASTMLGGGADTGELFF
TRBV5-4,TRBJ2-3,TRBD2,once,TGTGCCAGCAGCGTGGGGACTAGCGGGGGACAAGATACGCAGTATTTT,CASSVGTSGGQDTQYF
TRBV6-6,TRBJ2-2,NA,NA,TGTGCCAGCAGTTCCGAGACAAGTCTTCACACCGGGGAGCTGTTTTTT,CASSSETSLHTGELFF
TRBV18,TRBJ1-1,TRBD1,once,TGTGCCAGCTCACCGACAGGGGACTTTAGTAATGGTGAAGCTTTCTTT,CASSPTGDFSNGEAFF
TRBV2,TRBJ1-1,TRBD1,NA,TGTGCCAGCAGTGAACCCAGGGGGCACGGTATGAACACTGAAGCTTTCTTT,CASSEPRGHGMNTEAFF
TRBV28,TRBJ1-2,TRBD1,NA,TGTGCCAGCACCCGACCAGACAGGGAAACGGGGTATCGCTACACCTTC,CASTRPDRETGYRYTF
TRBV19,TRBJ2-1,NA,NA,TGTGCCAGTAGTATTGGACTTGATAATGAGCAGTTCTTC,CASSIGLDNEQFF
TRBV3-1/TRBV3-2,TRBJ1-4,NA,NA,TGTGCCAGCAGCCAAGGGGACTCGGCAGAAAAACTGTTTTTT,CASSQGDSAEKLFF
TRBV28,TRBJ2-1,TRBD1,NA,TGTGCCAGCAGGCGACAGGGGGCTAATGAGCAGTTCTTC,CASRRQGANEQFF
TRBV5-1,TRBJ2-2,TRBD2,NA,TGCGCCAGCACCACCGGACTAGCGGGGAACACCGGGGAGCTGTTTTTT,CASTTGLAGNTGELFF